These 13 T cell receptor beta chains were sequenced from one sample in a study of T cells in women clearing cervical HPV infection. Some clones are missing from TCRdb's copy, which holds only in-frame ones; the method was immunoSEQ multiplex PCR. The data show roughly 42,000 clones, and the top ten clones hold 4.5% to 6%. Specimen: blood buffy coat. The receptors stem from a woman aged 18 to 75 with a cervical HPV16 infection that either progressed to CIN3+ or cleared (not recorded which).

A word on this clone: Sequencing ends 3 residues short of the CDR3 end; the germline J gene provides the rest. The V and J genes are TRBV11-2 and TRBJ1-1, with 11 positions matching TRBD1. The CDR3 length is 15 residues. Trimming took 5 bases from V and 1 from J; bases not matched to a gene: 3. From germline, CDR1 is SGHAT and CDR2 FQNNGV. This chain's CDR3 is CASSRGQGANTEAFF. Incomplete CDR3 DNA: TGTGCCAGCAGCCGAGGACAGGGGGCGAACACTGAA.

Regarding this clone: The CDR3 end is not reached by the read, which stops 3 residues before it; the germline J gene fills it in. V is TRBV2 and J is TRBJ1-6, with 9 bases lining up with TRBD1. CDR1 is SNHLY and CDR2 is FYNNEI in the germline V gene. The CDR3 runs 14 residues. The CDR3 bases that were read are TGTGCCAGCAGTGAGGGACAGGGAGTCAATCCC. Its protein is CASSEGQGVNP. The CDR3 as a whole reads CASSEGQGVNPLHF.

The sequenced CDR3 bases are TGTGCCACCAGTGATGGCGGGGGGGCTCAGACC. Protein: CATSDGGGAQT. The full CDR3 protein reads CATSDGGGAQTQYF. The chain joins TRBV24-1 to TRBJ2-5, with 9 nucleotides matching TRBD2. The read finishes 3 residues shy of the CDR3 end, and the germline J gene is used to complete it. The ends lost 3 bases at V and 6 bases at J; junction bases unmatched: 4. The CDR3 contains 14 residues. The germline V gene encodes CDR1 KGHDR and CDR2 SFDVKD.

In the case of this clone: The CDR3 goes on 3 residues after the read ends, and that part is filled in from the germline J gene. The V gene is TRBV5-6, the J gene TRBJ2-3, with 10 bases lining up with TRBD2. The V and J ends lost 4 bases and 2 bases, in that order; junction bases with no gene match: 4. Germline-derived CDR1 and CDR2 are SGHDT and YYEEEE. The CDR3 spans 15 residues. The CDR3 region is CASSGGLAATDTQYF. The DNA read from the CDR3 is TGTGCCAGCAGCGGAGGACTAGCGGCCACAGATACG.

A note on this clone: Coverage ceases 3 residues before the CDR3 finishes, and the germline J gene fills in the end. This sequence joins TRBV20-1 and TRBJ2-1; 8 bases fit TRBD1. CDR3 size: 16 residues. The ends lost 7 bases at V and 1 base at J; junction bases unmatched: 12. Germline CDR1 and CDR2: DFQATT and SNEGSKA (reference sequence). The CDR3 sequence: CSVPILRTGSYNEQFF. CDR3 bases read: TGCAGTGTTCCGATTCTCCGGACAGGGTCCTACAATGAG.

Points on this clone: The read finishes 3 residues shy of the CDR3 end, and the germline J gene is used to complete it. The rearrangement links TRBV7-9 to TRBJ2-1; the D gene is possibly TRBD2 (5 bases). Germline CDR1 SEHNR, CDR2 FQNEAQ (reference sequence). Trimming took 6 bases from V and 9 from J, leaving 9 bases between them. This CDR3 contains 11 residues. CDR3 DNA, as far as it was read: TGTGCCAGCAGGCAGGCGGGTGAG. Amino acid sequence: CASRQAGE. The complete CDR3 sequence is CASRQAGEQFF.

With respect to this clone: The read ends 3 residues shy of where the CDR3 ends; the end is completed using the germline J gene. The rearrangement joins TRBV5-4 to TRBJ2-3, with 10 bases identical to TRBD2. V lost 4 bases, J lost 4 bases, and 9 bases stayed unmatched. This CDR3 is built from 16 residues. Per the germline V gene, CDR1 is SGHNT and CDR2 is YYREEE (reference sequence). CDR3 residues: CASSTAGGLSADTQYF. Incomplete CDR3 DNA: TGTGCCAGCAGCACAGCGGGGGGGCTCTCCGCAGATACG.

On this clone itself: The read is 3 residues too short to cover the CDR3 end, so that end is filled in from the germline J gene. V gene TRBV6-2 or TRBV6-3 combines with J gene TRBJ1-1; possible D gene TRBD1, 5 bases. The CDR3 length is 16 residues. The germline CDR1 and CDR2 sequences are MNHEY and SVGEGT. Trimming cost V 6 bases and J 1 base, with 18 bases left between them. This CDR3 is CASSFTFVGRNTEAFF. Partial CDR3 DNA: TGTGCCAGCAGCTTCACCTTTGTGGGGCGGAACACTGAA.

As for this clone: The missing CDR3 end, 3 residues past where the read stops, is filled in from the germline J gene. This rearrangement joins TRBV7-7 to TRBJ2-3; TRBD2 matches 7 bases. V lost 3 bases and J lost 5; bases outside the gene matches: 2. From germline, CDR1 is SSHAT and CDR2 FNYEAQ (reference sequence). The CDR3 has 13 amino acids. The sequenced part of the CDR3 DNA is TGTGCCAGCAGCTTGGAGCGGGGAGATACG. Encoded protein: CASSLERGDT. The whole CDR3 protein is CASSLERGDTQYF.

Concerning this clone itself: Coverage ceases 3 residues before the CDR3 finishes, and the germline J gene fills in the end. The J gene is TRBJ1-2, the V gene TRBV5-1; TRBD1 matches 7 bases. This CDR3 contains 14 residues. Germline CDR1 and CDR2: SGHRS and YFSETQ. V shed 4 bases and J 3 bases; nucleotides not matched to a gene: 6. The sequenced part of the CDR3 DNA is TGCGCCAGCAGCATGGGACAGCATGACTATGGC. Protein: CASSMGQHDYG. The complete CDR3 protein is CASSMGQHDYGYTF.

Points on this clone: The read comes to an end 3 residues before the CDR3 does, leaving the germline J gene to fill in the end. The chain recombines TRBV10-3 with TRBJ1-1; 8 nucleotides line up with TRBD1. V gave up 9 bases and J gave up 3 bases; unmatched junction bases: 6. CDR3 length: 13 amino acids. Germline V gene data show CDR1 as ENHRY and CDR2 as SYGVKD. The CDR3 spells CAIRQGRDTEAFF. The DNA read from the CDR3 is TGTGCCATACGACAGGGGAGGGACACTGAA.

Comment on this clone: The CDR3 goes on 3 residues after the read ends, and that part is filled in from the germline J gene. The chain couples TRBV19 to TRBJ1-6, with 8 bases that match TRBD1. The CDR3 sequence is 17 residues long. After removal of 5 bases from V and 9 bases from J, the junction contained 15 bases not matched to a gene. Per the germline V gene, CDR1 is LNHDA and CDR2 is SQIVND (reference sequence). This CDR3 is CASSWVTRTGLGSPLHF. The part of the CDR3 DNA that was read is TGTGCCAGTAGTTGGGTAACTAGGACAGGGCTGGGTTCACCC.

The CDR3 is CASSIGLANTGELFF. The sequenced part of the CDR3 DNA is TGTGCCAGTAGTATAGGGCTAGCCAACACCGGGGAG. The chain uses TRBV19 and TRBJ2-2, with D possibly matching TRBD2 (5 bases). The read stops 3 residues short of the end of the CDR3; the missing end is completed from the germline J gene. The CDR3 has 15 residues. Germline V gene sequence: CDR1 LNHDA, CDR2 SQIVND (reference sequence). The ends were cut back, 1 base at V and 2 bases at J, with 8 bases in the middle.